These T cell receptor beta chains were read from a single sample in a study of blood T cell repertoires in COVID-19. Profiling relied on immunoSEQ multiplex PCR, and the TCRdb table lists in-frame clones only, not all of them. Here the sample spans approximately 150,000 clones, approximately 87% being singletons. The specimen sequenced was peripheral blood. These receptors were taken from a man of 80 years or more with acute or convalescent COVID-19. Each CDR3 is given with its conserved first and last residue. The D gene is left open where the match is weak. Size is stated for part of the rows, as once, few or many counts, or as a class when the clone is expanded.

j_call | clone_size | v_call | d_call | cdr3_aa | cdr3_nt
TRBJ1-5 | once | TRBV28 | . | CASSLGAVYSNQPQHF | TGTGCCAGCAGTTTAGGGGCAGTTTATAGCAATCAGCCCCAGCATTTT
TRBJ2-1 | . | TRBV11-2 | TRBD2 | CASSLVLAGYNEQFF | TGTGCCAGCAGCTTAGTTCTAGCGGGTTACAATGAGCAGTTCTTC
TRBJ1-1 | few | TRBV2 | . | CASSEIQGLSTEAFF | TGTGCCAGCAGTGAAATACAGGGTTTGAGCACTGAAGCTTTCTTT
TRBJ2-2 | . | TRBV3-1/TRBV3-2 | . | CASSQNPGRGSAGELFF | TGTGCCAGCAGCCAAAATCCTGGTCGGGGGTCCGCCGGGGAGCTGTTTTTT
TRBJ2-5 | . | TRBV5-1 | TRBD1 | CASSRTGRYQETQYF | TGCGCCAGCAGCCGGACAGGAAGGTACCAAGAGACCCAGTACTTC
TRBJ2-7 | . | TRBV5-1 | TRBD1 | CASSWGDRGAYEQYF | TGCGCCAGCAGCTGGGGGGACAGGGGTGCCTACGAGCAGTACTTC
TRBJ1-1 | . | TRBV30 | . | CAWSVAGASTEAFF | TGTGCCTGGAGTGTGGCGGGGGCGAGCACTGAAGCTTTCTTT
TRBJ2-2 | . | TRBV30 | TRBD2 | CAWSQGLAGPRELFF | TGTGCCTGGAGTCAGGGACTAGCGGGGCCGCGGGAGCTGTTTTTT
TRBJ2-5 | . | TRBV4-1 | . | CASSQEGWTGETQYF | TGCGCCAGCAGCCAAGAGGGATGGACTGGAGAGACCCAGTACTTC
TRBJ1-4 | once | TRBV6-5 | TRBD1 | CASSTTGGVGEKLFF | TGTGCCAGCAGTACGACAGGGGGCGTGGGGGAAAAACTGTTTTTT
TRBJ2-4 | . | TRBV5-1 | . | CASSLDRATPQYF | TGCGCCAGCAGCTTGGATCGTGCTACTCCTCAGTACTTC
TRBJ1-4 | . | TRBV6-1 | . | CASSESPGLNEKLFF | TGTGCCAGCAGTGAGAGTCCGGGACTTAATGAAAAACTGTTTTTT
TRBJ2-5 | . | TRBV5-1 | . | CASSLSSPRGTQYF | TGCGCCAGCAGCTTGTCGTCGCCCAGGGGGACCCAGTACTTC
TRBJ2-7 | . | TRBV28 | TRBD1 | CASSGRTGDYEQYF | TGTGCCAGCAGCGGGAGGACAGGGGACTACGAGCAGTACTTC
TRBJ1-5 | . | TRBV29-1 | . | CSVVGASNQPQHF | TGCAGCGTTGTGGGGGCGAGCAATCAGCCCCAGCATTTT
TRBJ2-3 | . | TRBV27 | . | CASSKQGTDTQYF | TGTGCCAGCAGCAAACAGGGAACAGATACGCAGTATTTT
TRBJ2-7 | . | TRBV6-6 | TRBD2 | CASIRAGGGSYEQYF | TGTGCCAGCATCCGAGCGGGAGGGGGCTCCTACGAGCAGTACTTC
TRBJ2-3 | . | TRBV5-1 | . | CASSPAPPADTQYF | TGCGCCAGCAGCCCCGCCCCCCCCGCGGATACGCAGTATTTT
TRBJ2-3 | . | TRBV3-1/TRBV3-2 | TRBD2 | CASSPGTSGYTDTQYF | TGTGCCAGCAGCCCCGGGACTAGCGGATACACAGATACGCAGTATTTT
TRBJ1-2 | . | TRBV5-1 | TRBD1 | CASSSGTGWQGYTF | TGCGCCAGCAGCTCCGGGACAGGGTGGCAAGGCTACACCTTC
TRBJ1-1 | few | TRBV5-1 | TRBD1 | CASSGGDRGRVFF | TGCGCCAGCAGCGGAGGGGACAGGGGAAGAGTTTTCTTT
TRBJ2-7 | . | TRBV11-3 | . | CASSPGQTYEQYF | TGTGCCAGCAGCCCAGGACAGACCTACGAGCAGTACTTC